This T cell receptor beta chain was recorded in a study of blood T cell repertoires in COVID-19. Study as a whole: The United States, Italy and Spain provided the acute and convalescent COVID-19 samples.

This clone was observed once. Here immunoSEQ multiplex PCR was the method, and the copy in TCRdb shows in-frame clones only, minus some. The table records 220,000 or so clones, 86% of them present only once. Trimming removed 0 bases from V and 8 bases from J; junction bases left unmatched: 2. The CDR3 extends over 14 amino acids. CDR1 and CDR2 from the germline V gene are LGHNA and YSLEER. The V gene is TRBV4-3, the J gene TRBJ2-2; 8 nucleotides align to TRBD2. The receptor comes from a woman aged 50 to 60 with COVID-19, enrolled during active disease. Input material: peripheral blood. CDR3 DNA: TGCGCCAGCAGCCAAGAGCCTAGCGGGGGGGAGCTGTTTTTT. Its protein is CASSQEPSGGELFF.